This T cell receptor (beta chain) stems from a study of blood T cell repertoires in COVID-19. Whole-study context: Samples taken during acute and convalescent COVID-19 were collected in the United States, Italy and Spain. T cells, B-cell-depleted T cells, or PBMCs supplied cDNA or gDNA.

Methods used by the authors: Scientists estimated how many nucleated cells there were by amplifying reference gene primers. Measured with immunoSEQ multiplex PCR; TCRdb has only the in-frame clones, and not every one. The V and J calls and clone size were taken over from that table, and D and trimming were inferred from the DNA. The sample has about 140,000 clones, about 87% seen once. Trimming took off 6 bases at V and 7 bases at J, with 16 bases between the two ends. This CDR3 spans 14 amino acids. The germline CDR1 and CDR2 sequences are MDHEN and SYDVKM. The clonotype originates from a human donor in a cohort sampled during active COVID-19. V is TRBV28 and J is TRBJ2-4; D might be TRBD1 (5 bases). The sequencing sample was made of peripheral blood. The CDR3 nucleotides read TGTGCCAGCAGCTGGACATTGGAAGGGAACATTCAGTACTTC. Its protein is CASSWTLEGNIQYF.